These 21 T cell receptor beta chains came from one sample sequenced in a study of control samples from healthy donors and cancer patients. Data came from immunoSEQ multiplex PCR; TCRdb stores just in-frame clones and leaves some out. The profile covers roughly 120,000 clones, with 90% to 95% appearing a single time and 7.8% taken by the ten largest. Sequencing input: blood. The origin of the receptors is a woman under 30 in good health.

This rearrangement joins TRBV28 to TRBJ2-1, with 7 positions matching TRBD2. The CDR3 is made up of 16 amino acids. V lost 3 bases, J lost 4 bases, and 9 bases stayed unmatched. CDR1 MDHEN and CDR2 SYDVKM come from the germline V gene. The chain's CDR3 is CASSFNGLAEYNEQFF. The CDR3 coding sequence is TGTGCCAGCAGTTTTAATGGGCTAGCGGAATACAATGAGCAGTTCTTC.

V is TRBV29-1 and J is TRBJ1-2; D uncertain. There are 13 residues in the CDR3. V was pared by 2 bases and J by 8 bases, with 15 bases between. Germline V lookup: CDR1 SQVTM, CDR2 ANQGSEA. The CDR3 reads CSVELWAAVGYTF. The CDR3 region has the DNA TGCAGCGTTGAATTGTGGGCCGCGGTAGGCTACACCTTC.

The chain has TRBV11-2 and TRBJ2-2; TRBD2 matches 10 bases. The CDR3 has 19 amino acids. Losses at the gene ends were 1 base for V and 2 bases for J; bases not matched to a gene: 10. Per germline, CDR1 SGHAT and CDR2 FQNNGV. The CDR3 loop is CASSLGTMGLAQNTGELFF. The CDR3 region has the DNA TGTGCCAGCAGCTTAGGAACCATGGGACTAGCGCAAAACACCGGGGAGCTGTTTTTT.

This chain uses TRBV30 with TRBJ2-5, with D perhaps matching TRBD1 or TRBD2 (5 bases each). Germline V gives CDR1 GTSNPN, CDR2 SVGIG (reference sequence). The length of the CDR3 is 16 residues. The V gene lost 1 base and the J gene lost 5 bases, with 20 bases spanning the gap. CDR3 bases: TGTGCCTGGAGTGGGGGGTTCGGGTCACCTGCCGAGACCCAGTACTTC. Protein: CAWSGGFGSPAETQYF.

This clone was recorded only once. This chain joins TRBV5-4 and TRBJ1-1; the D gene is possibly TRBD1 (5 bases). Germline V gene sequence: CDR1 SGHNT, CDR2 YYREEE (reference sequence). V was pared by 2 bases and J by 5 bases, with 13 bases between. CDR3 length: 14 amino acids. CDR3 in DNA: TGTGCCAGCAGCTTCGCACGGGGACGAACTGAAGCTTTCTTT. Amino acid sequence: CASSFARGRTEAFF.

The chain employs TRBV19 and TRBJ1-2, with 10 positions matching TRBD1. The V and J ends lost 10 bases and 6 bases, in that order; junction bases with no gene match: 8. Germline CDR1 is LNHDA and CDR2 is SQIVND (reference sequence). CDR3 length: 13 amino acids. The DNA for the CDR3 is TGTGCCACCAGACAGGGGGCCTGGGATGGCTACACCTTC. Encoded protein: CATRQGAWDGYTF. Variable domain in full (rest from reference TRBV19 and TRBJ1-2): DGGITQSPKYLFRKEGQNVTLSCEQNLNHDAMYWYRQDPGQGLRLIYYSQIVNDFQKGDIAEGYSVSREKKESFPLTVTSAQKNPTAFYLCATRQGAWDGYTFGSGTRLTVV.

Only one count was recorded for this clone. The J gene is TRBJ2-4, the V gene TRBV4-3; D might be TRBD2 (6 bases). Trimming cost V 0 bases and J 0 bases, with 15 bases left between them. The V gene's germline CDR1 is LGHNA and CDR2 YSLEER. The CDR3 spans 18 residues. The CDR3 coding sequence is TGCGCCAGCAGCCAAGATCTGAGCCGGGGACTAGCCAAAAACATTCAGTACTTC. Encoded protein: CASSQDLSRGLAKNIQYF.

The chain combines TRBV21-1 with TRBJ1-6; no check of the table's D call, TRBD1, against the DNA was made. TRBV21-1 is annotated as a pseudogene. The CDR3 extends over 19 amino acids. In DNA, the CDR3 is TGTGCCGATCCGCGCCTCCTTGGTTGTACAGGGGGTTGGAGTTCACCCCTCCACTTT. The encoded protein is CADPRLLGCTGGWSSPLHF.

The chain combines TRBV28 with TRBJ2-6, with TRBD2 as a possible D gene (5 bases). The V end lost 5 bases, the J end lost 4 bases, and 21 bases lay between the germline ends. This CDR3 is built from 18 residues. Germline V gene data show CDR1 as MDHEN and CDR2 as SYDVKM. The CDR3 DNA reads TGTGCCAGCAGTCCACGCGGGCTCTCGCCCACCGGGGCCAACGTCCTGACTTTC. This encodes CASSPRGLSPTGANVLTF.

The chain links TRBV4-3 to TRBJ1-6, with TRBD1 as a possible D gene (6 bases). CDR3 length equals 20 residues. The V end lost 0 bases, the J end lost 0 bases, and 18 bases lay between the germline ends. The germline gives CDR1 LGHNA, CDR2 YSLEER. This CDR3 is CASSQESPGQFRSYNSPLHF. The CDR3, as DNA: TGCGCCAGCAGCCAAGAATCCCCTGGACAGTTTCGCTCCTATAATTCACCCCTCCACTTT.

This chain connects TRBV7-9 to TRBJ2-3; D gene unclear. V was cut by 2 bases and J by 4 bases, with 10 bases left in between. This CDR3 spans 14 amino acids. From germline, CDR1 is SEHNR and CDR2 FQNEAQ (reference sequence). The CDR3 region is CASSLRGPPDTQYF. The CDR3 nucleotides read TGTGCCAGCAGCTTACGAGGCCCCCCAGATACGCAGTATTTT.

In DNA form, the CDR3 reads TGTGCCAGCAGCTTCCCAGGGTTAGAAGCTTTCTTT. Its translation: CASSFPGLEAFF. The chain employs TRBV7-2 and TRBJ1-1, with D possibly matching TRBD1 (5 bases). With 3 bases removed from V and 8 bases from J, the gap between germline ends came to 10 bases. This CDR3 has 12 residues. Germline CDR1 SGHTA, CDR2 FQGNSA.

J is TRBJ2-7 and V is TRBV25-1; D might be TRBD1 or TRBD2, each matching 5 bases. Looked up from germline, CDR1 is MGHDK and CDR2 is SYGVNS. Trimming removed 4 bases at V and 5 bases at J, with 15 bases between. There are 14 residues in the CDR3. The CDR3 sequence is CASSGGYPFHEQYF. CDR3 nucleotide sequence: TGTGCCAGCAGTGGGGGGTACCCCTTCCACGAGCAGTACTTC.

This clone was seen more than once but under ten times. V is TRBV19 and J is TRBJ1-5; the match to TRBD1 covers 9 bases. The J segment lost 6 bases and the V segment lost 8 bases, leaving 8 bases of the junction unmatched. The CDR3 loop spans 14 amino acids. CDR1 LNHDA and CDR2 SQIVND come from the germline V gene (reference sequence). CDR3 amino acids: CASGDRVFSQPQHF. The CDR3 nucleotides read TGTGCCAGTGGGGACAGGGTTTTCTCTCAGCCCCAGCATTTT.

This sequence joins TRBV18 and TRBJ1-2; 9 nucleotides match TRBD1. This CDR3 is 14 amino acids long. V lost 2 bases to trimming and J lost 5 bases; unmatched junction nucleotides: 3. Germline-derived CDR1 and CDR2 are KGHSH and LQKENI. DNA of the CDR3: TGTGCCAGCTCACCAACGGACAGGGGATATGGCTACACCTTC. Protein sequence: CASSPTDRGYGYTF. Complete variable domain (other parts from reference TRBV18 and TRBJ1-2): NAGVMQNPRHLVRRRGQEARLRCSPMKGHSHVYWYRQLPEEGLKFMVYLQKENIIDESGMPKERFSAEFPKEGPSILRIQQVVRGDSAAYFCASSPTDRGYGYTFGSGTRLTVV.

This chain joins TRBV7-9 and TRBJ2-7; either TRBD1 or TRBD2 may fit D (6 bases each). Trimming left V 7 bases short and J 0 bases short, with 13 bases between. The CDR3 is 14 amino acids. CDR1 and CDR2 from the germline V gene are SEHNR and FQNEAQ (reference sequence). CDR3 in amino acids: CASIRGGFSYEQYF. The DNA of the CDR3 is TGTGCCAGCATCCGAGGGGGGTTCTCCTACGAGCAGTACTTC.

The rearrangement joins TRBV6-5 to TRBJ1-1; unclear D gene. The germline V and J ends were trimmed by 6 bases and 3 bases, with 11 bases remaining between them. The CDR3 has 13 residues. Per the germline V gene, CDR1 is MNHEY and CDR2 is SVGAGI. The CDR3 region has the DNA TGTGCCAGCAGAAACTCCCGGGACACTGAAGCTTTCTTT. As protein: CASRNSRDTEAFF.

The CDR3 sequence: CASSQDPTSGSGLYNEQFF. The CDR3 DNA reads as TGCGCCAGCAGCCAAGACCCGACTAGCGGGAGTGGTCTCTACAATGAGCAGTTCTTC. The chain recombines TRBV4-3 with TRBJ2-1; 12 bases are shared with TRBD2. V lost 0 bases and J lost 3; bases outside the gene matches: 9. Germline lookup yields CDR1 LGHNA and CDR2 YSLEER. The CDR3 is 19 amino acids.

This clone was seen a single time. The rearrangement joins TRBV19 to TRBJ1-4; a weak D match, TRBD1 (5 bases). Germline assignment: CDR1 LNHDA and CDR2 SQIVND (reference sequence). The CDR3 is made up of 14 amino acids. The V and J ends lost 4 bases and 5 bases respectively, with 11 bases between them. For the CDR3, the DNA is TGTGCCAGTAGTACCCGAGGGGTCAATGAAAAACTGTTTTTT. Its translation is CASSTRGVNEKLFF. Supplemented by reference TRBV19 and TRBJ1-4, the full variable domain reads DGGITQSPKYLFRKEGQNVTLSCEQNLNHDAMYWYRQDPGQGLRLIYYSQIVNDFQKGDIAEGYSVSREKKESFPLTVTSAQKNPTAFYLCASSTRGVNEKLFFGSGTQLSVL.

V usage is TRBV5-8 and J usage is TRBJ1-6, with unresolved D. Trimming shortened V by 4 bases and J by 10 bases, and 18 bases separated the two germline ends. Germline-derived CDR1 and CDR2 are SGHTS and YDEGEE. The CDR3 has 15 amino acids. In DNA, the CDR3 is TGTGCCAGCAGCAGCCCGGACTTCCTCGACTCACCCCTCCACTTT. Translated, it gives CASSSPDFLDSPLHF.

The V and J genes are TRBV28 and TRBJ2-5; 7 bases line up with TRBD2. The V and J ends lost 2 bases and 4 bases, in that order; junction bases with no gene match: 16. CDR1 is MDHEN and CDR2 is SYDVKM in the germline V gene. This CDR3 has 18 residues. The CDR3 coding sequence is TGTGCCAGCAGTTTACACCGAGGGGAGGGTGTGGGGGTAGAGACCCAGTACTTC. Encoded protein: CASSLHRGEGVGVETQYF.